The clone carrying this TCR beta chain was seen many times. The record originates from a study of tumor-infiltrating lymphocytes in oesophageal squamous cell carcinoma. V gave up 4 bases and J gave up 6 bases, with 16 bases separating them. Germline V gene data show CDR1 as LNHDA and CDR2 as SQIVND (reference sequence). The CDR3 runs to 15 residues. TCRdb used MiXCR to reprocess the PCR reads, holding one entry per CDR3 protein. The data show some 22,000 distinct CDR3 sequences, around 33% seen once. The source is a male donor with esophageal squamous cell carcinoma. This rearrangement joins TRBV19 to TRBJ2-1; unclear D gene. The specimen sequenced was esophageal tumor tissue. The DNA of the CDR3 is TGTGCCAGTAGTACCCGACCTGTGGGGATCAATGAGCAGTTCTTC. This gives the protein CASSTRPVGINEQFF.